A selection of T cell receptor beta chains follows, all from one sample in a study of cytomegalovirus exposure and HLA in healthy donors. The data were produced by immunoSEQ multiplex PCR, yet TCRdb's version contains in-frame clones alone and is incomplete. The data contain fewer than 100,000 clones, over 65% of them singletons. The material sequenced was PBMCs. Source of these receptors: a man in his 60s in good health and CMV-seropositive. The CDR3 runs from the conserved cysteine through the conserved F or W. A D gene is named only where the DNA matches it firmly. Clone sizes are given selectively: once, few, many, or a class where the clone is expanded.

j_call: TRBJ2-7
d_call: TRBD1
clone_size: -
v_call: TRBV2
cdr3_nt: TGTGCCAGCAGTGAACGAGGACAGGGCGAGCAGTACTTC
cdr3_aa: CASSERGQGEQYF

j_call: TRBJ1-1
d_call: TRBD1
clone_size: -
v_call: TRBV5-1
cdr3_nt: TGCGCCAGCAGCTTGGCCCCAGGGGGGAACACTGAAGCTTTCTTT
cdr3_aa: CASSLAPGGNTEAFF

j_call: TRBJ1-2
d_call: -
clone_size: -
v_call: TRBV28
cdr3_nt: TGTGCCAGCAGTTTAGGCAGCTATGGCTACACCTTC
cdr3_aa: CASSLGSYGYTF

j_call: TRBJ2-7
d_call: TRBD1
clone_size: -
v_call: TRBV5-1
cdr3_nt: TGCGCCAGCAGCCCTGGACAGGGATCCTACGAGCAGTACTTC
cdr3_aa: CASSPGQGSYEQYF

j_call: TRBJ2-7
d_call: TRBD1
clone_size: few
v_call: TRBV6-5
cdr3_nt: TGTGCCAGCAGCTTAAGGGGGCCCTACGAGCAGTACTTC
cdr3_aa: CASSLRGPYEQYF

j_call: TRBJ2-1
d_call: TRBD1
clone_size: -
v_call: TRBV6-5
cdr3_nt: TGTGCCAGCAGTCGGGACAGCTACAATGAGCAGTTCTTC
cdr3_aa: CASSRDSYNEQFF

j_call: TRBJ1-5
d_call: -
clone_size: -
v_call: TRBV27
cdr3_nt: TGTGCCAGCAGTCATTCGACCCCAGGGGCCCGATTTGACGAGAATAGCAATCAGCCCCAGCATTTT
cdr3_aa: CASSHSTPGARFDENSNQPQHF

j_call: TRBJ1-1
d_call: -
clone_size: -
v_call: TRBV6-1
cdr3_nt: TGTGCCAGCAGTGAAGTCGCCCCATACATGAACACTGAAGCTTTCTTT
cdr3_aa: CASSEVAPYMNTEAFF

j_call: TRBJ1-3
d_call: TRBD1
clone_size: -
v_call: TRBV19
cdr3_nt: TGTGCCAGTAGTATCATGGGACAGGGCAGGTCTGGAAACACCATATATTTT
cdr3_aa: CASSIMGQGRSGNTIYF

j_call: TRBJ2-7
d_call: TRBD1
clone_size: once
v_call: TRBV5-6
cdr3_nt: TGTGCCAGCAGTACCAGACAGGGGCGTTACTACGAGCAGTACTTC
cdr3_aa: CASSTRQGRYYEQYF

j_call: TRBJ2-3
d_call: -
clone_size: -
v_call: TRBV12-5
cdr3_nt: TGTGCTAGTGGTTACAACAGGGGCACAGATACGCAGTATTTT
cdr3_aa: CASGYNRGTDTQYF

j_call: TRBJ2-7
d_call: -
clone_size: -
v_call: TRBV6-5
cdr3_nt: TGTGCCAGCAGTTACTCGTTAGGGGACGAGCAGTACTTC
cdr3_aa: CASSYSLGDEQYF

j_call: TRBJ2-7
d_call: -
clone_size: -
v_call: TRBV6-5
cdr3_nt: TGTGCCAGCAGTTATGGGTCAGGGCGAATCTACGAGCAGTACTTC
cdr3_aa: CASSYGSGRIYEQYF

j_call: TRBJ1-3
d_call: -
clone_size: -
v_call: TRBV28
cdr3_nt: TGTGCCAGCAGTTCTAGAAATTCTGGAAACACCATATATTTT
cdr3_aa: CASSSRNSGNTIYF

j_call: TRBJ2-2
d_call: -
clone_size: -
v_call: TRBV5-1
cdr3_nt: TGCGCCAGCAGCTTGAGTGGCAAGGGAGAGAACACCGGGGAGCTGTTTTTT
cdr3_aa: CASSLSGKGENTGELFF

j_call: TRBJ2-1
d_call: -
clone_size: -
v_call: TRBV10-3
cdr3_nt: TGTGCCATCAGTGACGATACCCTGGCAGGCCCGCAGTTCTTC
cdr3_aa: CAISDDTLAGPQFF

j_call: TRBJ2-7
d_call: -
clone_size: -
v_call: TRBV7-9
cdr3_nt: TGTTCCAGCAGCCCCGCAGACTTC
cdr3_aa: CSSSPADF

j_call: TRBJ1-4
d_call: TRBD1
clone_size: -
v_call: TRBV28
cdr3_nt: TGTGCCAGCAGTTCCACAGGGGGGAAGGGGGAAAAACTGTTTTTT
cdr3_aa: CASSSTGGKGEKLFF

j_call: TRBJ2-7
d_call: -
clone_size: -
v_call: TRBV5-8
cdr3_nt: TGTGCCAGCAGCTGGAGGGGAAAATACTCCTACGAGCAGTACTTC
cdr3_aa: CASSWRGKYSYEQYF

j_call: TRBJ2-3
d_call: -
clone_size: -
v_call: TRBV5-4
cdr3_nt: TGTGCCAGCAGCTTGGATAGGAGGGTAGGGCTCACAGATACGCAGTATTTT
cdr3_aa: CASSLDRRVGLTDTQYF

j_call: TRBJ2-3
d_call: TRBD2
clone_size: -
v_call: TRBV11-1
cdr3_nt: TGTGCCAGCAGCTTAGGGGCGGGACGGGGGGTTACTAGCACAGATACGCAGTATTTT
cdr3_aa: CASSLGAGRGVTSTDTQYF

j_call: TRBJ1-3
d_call: -
clone_size: -
v_call: TRBV7-2
cdr3_nt: TGTGCCAGCAGCTTATATGGCAGGGGTGGAAACACCATATATTTT
cdr3_aa: CASSLYGRGGNTIYF

j_call: TRBJ2-1
d_call: -
clone_size: -
v_call: TRBV27
cdr3_nt: TGTGCCAGCAGTCCTCAGGGGGGATCCTACAATGAGCAGTTCTTC
cdr3_aa: CASSPQGGSYNEQFF

j_call: TRBJ2-7
d_call: TRBD1
clone_size: -
v_call: TRBV14
cdr3_nt: TGTGCCAGCAGCCGTTACAGGGGAACGGGAGAGCAGTACTTC
cdr3_aa: CASSRYRGTGEQYF

j_call: TRBJ1-1
d_call: TRBD1
clone_size: -
v_call: TRBV19
cdr3_nt: TGTGCCAGTACCCAGGGGGGCTCTGAAGCTTTCTTT
cdr3_aa: CASTQGGSEAFF

j_call: TRBJ2-1
d_call: -
clone_size: -
v_call: TRBV18
cdr3_nt: TGTGCCAGCTCAAAACGCAGGGCGACGAATGAGCAGTTCTTC
cdr3_aa: CASSKRRATNEQFF

j_call: TRBJ2-7
d_call: TRBD1
clone_size: once
v_call: TRBV5-1
cdr3_nt: TGCGCCAGCAGCTTGGTACAGGGGGTCGATGAGCAGTACTTC
cdr3_aa: CASSLVQGVDEQYF